This TCR beta chain was profiled in a study of blood T cells in healthy people across ages. General observations from the study: Across the age range, TCR beta diversity per million T cells fell in a roughly linear way.

The authors ran a second PCR of about 6 to 12 cycles using a sample-barcoded 5' primer and a J-beta primer mix. TCRdb re-called the 5' RACE reads through MiXCR, storing one row per CDR3 protein. In the table there are approximately 360,000 distinct CDR3 sequences, more than 45% of which are singletons. This clonotype was counted between two and nine times. Its specificity is not known. V gave up 6 bases and J gave up 6 bases, with 15 bases separating them. The CDR3 has 14 amino acids. Sequenced: blood. This chain joins TRBV12-3 or TRBV12-4 and TRBJ2-1, with TRBD1 as a possible D gene (5 bases). This TCR derives from a man in his sixties in good health. The CDR3 loop reads CASRSIDQGNEQFF. CDR3 nucleotides: TGTGCCAGCAGGTCGATCGACCAGGGCAATGAGCAGTTCTTC.